This T cell receptor beta chain was sequenced during a study of tumor-infiltrating lymphocytes in localized non-small cell lung cancer. Only in-frame clones appear in the TCRdb table, and some are missing; sequencing was by immunoSEQ multiplex PCR. The sample holds 5,500 to 7,500 clones; 71% are singletons and the top ten take approximately 6.6%. This clone is a singleton in its sample. The CDR3 covers 14 residues. V dropped 5 bases and J dropped 3; count of bases not matched to a gene: 3. The V gene's germline CDR1 is SEHNR and CDR2 FQNEAQ (reference sequence). The sequence was collected from a human donor with non-small cell lung cancer. This chain joins TRBV7-9 and TRBJ2-5, with 10 positions matching TRBD1. The sample taken for sequencing was uninvolved lung tissue not adjacent to the tumor. The CDR3 DNA sequence: TGTGCCAGCAGCGGGACAGGGGTAGAAGAGACCCAGTACTTC. Translation: CASSGTGVEETQYF.